A selection of T cell receptor beta chains follows, all from one sample in a study of blood T cell dynamics during melanoma immunotherapy. The protocol was immunoSEQ multiplex PCR, while the TCRdb copy is restricted to in-frame clones and leaves out a portion. The table shows 4,000 to 5,000 clones, with roughly 97% occurring only once. Sequencing used effector memory CD8+ T cells from blood, obtained from a patient treated with checkpoint blockade. The receptor set was obtained from a human donor with melanoma. The CDR3 runs from the conserved cysteine through the conserved F or W. D genes are given only for firm matches. Not every row has a clone size; where given, it reads once, few, many or a size class.

v_gene	d_gene	j_gene	abundance	CDR3nt	CDR3aa
TRBV4-1	NA	TRBJ2-3	NA	TGCGCCAGCAGCGTTTTCTCAGGAATGGATACGCAGTATTTT	CASSVFSGMDTQYF
TRBV10-1	NA	TRBJ2-7	once	TGCGCCAGCAGTGAGTCGATAGCCGCTTCCTACGAGCAGTACTTC	CASSESIAASYEQYF
TRBV6-5	TRBD1	TRBJ2-1	once	TGTGCCAGCAGTTACTCCACAGGACAGGTTTACAATGAGCAGTTCTTC	CASSYSTGQVYNEQFF
TRBV27	NA	TRBJ2-7	NA	TGTGCCACCCGACACCATACTACCTACGAGCAGTACTTC	CATRHHTTYEQYF
TRBV6-1	NA	TRBJ2-7	NA	TGTGCCAGCAGTGTGGGGCCGGACTACGAGCAGTACTTC	CASSVGPDYEQYF
TRBV28	NA	TRBJ1-1	NA	TGTGCCAGCAGTTTTTACGGGTCAAGGATCACTGAAGCTTTCTTT	CASSFYGSRITEAFF
TRBV29-1	NA	TRBJ1-2	NA	TGCAGCGTTGAAGGGTTGGGGTATGGCCACACCTTC	CSVEGLGYGHTF
TRBV27	TRBD2	TRBJ2-1	NA	TGTGCCAGCACACTAGCGGGGGTTTACAATGAGCAGTTCTTC	CASTLAGVYNEQFF
TRBV11-2	NA	TRBJ2-1	NA	TGTGCCAGCAGCTTAGGGGAGGAGCAGTTCTTC	CASSLGEEQFF
TRBV15	NA	TRBJ2-6	once	TGTGCCACCAGCAGTCCCCCAGGGGCCGGGGCCAACGTCCTGACTTTC	CATSSPPGAGANVLTF
TRBV9	TRBD2	TRBJ2-7	NA	TGTGCCAGCAGCGTAGGGACTAGCGGGACTCGGGAGCAGTACTTC	CASSVGTSGTREQYF
TRBV11-2	NA	TRBJ2-7	NA	TGTGCCAGCAGCTTAGAACAGCACTACGAGCAGTACTTC	CASSLEQHYEQYF
TRBV6-6	NA	TRBJ2-3	NA	TGTGCCAGCAGTTACTTGGTGGATACGCAGTATTTT	CASSYLVDTQYF
TRBV29-1	NA	TRBJ2-6	NA	TGCAGCGTTGAAGAGGGTTCCGGGGCCAACGTCCTGACTTTC	CSVEEGSGANVLTF
TRBV28	NA	TRBJ2-7	NA	TGTGCCAGCAGTTTATCCGTACTCTACGAGCAGTACTTC	CASSLSVLYEQYF
TRBV9	NA	TRBJ2-7	once	TGTGCCAGCAGCGTAGAGGAGGGCGCTACCTACGAGCAGTACTTC	CASSVEEGATYEQYF
TRBV29-1	NA	TRBJ2-5	NA	TGCAGCGCGGGCAGGGTGGGCGAGACCCAGTACTTC	CSAGRVGETQYF
TRBV7-2	TRBD2	TRBJ2-7	NA	TGTGCCAGCAGCGAACTAGCGGGACACTACGAGCAGTACTTC	CASSELAGHYEQYF
TRBV29-1	TRBD2	TRBJ2-7	NA	TGCAGCGGACTAGCGGGAGGAGGAGAGCAGTACTTC	CSGLAGGGEQYF
TRBV6-1	TRBD2	TRBJ2-5	NA	TGTGCCAGCACCCTAAACGGGGGGGTTGGGGAGACCCAGTACTTC	CASTLNGGVGETQYF
TRBV5-6	NA	TRBJ1-2	NA	TGTGCCAGCAGCCGCGCTAACTATGGCTACACCTTC	CASSRANYGYTF
TRBV27	TRBD1	TRBJ2-5	NA	TGTGCCAGCCGGGACAGACCTACCGGGGAGCAGTACTTC	CASRDRPTGEQYF